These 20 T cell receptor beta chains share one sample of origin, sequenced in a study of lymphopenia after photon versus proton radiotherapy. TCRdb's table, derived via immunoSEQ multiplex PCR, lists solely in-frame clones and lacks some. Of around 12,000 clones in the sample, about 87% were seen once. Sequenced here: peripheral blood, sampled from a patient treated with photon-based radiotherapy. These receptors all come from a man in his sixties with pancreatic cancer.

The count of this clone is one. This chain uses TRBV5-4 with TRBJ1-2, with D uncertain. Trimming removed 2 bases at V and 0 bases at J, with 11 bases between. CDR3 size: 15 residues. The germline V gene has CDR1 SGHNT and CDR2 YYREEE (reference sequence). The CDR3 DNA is TGTGCCAGCAGCTTTGCCGAGGAAGCTAACTATGGCTACACCTTC. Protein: CASSFAEEANYGYTF. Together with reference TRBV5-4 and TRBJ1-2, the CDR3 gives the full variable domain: ETGVTQSPTHLIKTRGQQVTLRCSSQSGHNTVSWYQQALGQGPQFIFQYYREEENGRGNFPPRFSGLQFPNYSSELNVNALELDDSALYLCASSFAEEANYGYTFGSGTRLTVV.

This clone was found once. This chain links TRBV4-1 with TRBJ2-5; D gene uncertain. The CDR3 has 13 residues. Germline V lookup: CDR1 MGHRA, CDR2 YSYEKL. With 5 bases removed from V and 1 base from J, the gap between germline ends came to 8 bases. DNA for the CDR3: TGCGCCAGCAGCGCTCCGGGCCAAGAGACCCAGTACTTC. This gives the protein CASSAPGQETQYF.

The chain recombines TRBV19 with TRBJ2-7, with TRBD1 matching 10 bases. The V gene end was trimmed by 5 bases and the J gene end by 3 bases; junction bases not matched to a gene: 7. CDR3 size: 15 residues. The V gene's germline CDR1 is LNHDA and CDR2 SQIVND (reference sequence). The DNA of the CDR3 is TGTGCCAGTAGTGCCCGGGACAGGGGATTCTACGAGCAGTACTTC. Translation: CASSARDRGFYEQYF. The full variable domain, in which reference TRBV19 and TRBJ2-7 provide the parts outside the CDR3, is DGGITQSPKYLFRKEGQNVTLSCEQNLNHDAMYWYRQDPGQGLRLIYYSQIVNDFQKGDIAEGYSVSREKKESFPLTVTSAQKNPTAFYLCASSARDRGFYEQYFGPGTRLTVT.

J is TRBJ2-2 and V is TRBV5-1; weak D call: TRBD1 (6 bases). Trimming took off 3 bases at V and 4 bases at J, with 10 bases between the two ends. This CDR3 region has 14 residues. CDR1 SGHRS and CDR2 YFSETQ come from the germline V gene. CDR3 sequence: CASSSGQSTGELFF. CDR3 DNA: TGCGCCAGCAGCTCCGGACAGAGCACCGGGGAGCTGTTTTTT.

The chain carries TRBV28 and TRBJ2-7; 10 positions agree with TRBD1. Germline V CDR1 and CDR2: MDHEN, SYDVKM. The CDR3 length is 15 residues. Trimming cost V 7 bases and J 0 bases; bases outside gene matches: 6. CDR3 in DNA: TGTGCCAGCACCCTGGGACAGGGGACCTCCTACGAGCAGTACTTC. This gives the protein CASTLGQGTSYEQYF.

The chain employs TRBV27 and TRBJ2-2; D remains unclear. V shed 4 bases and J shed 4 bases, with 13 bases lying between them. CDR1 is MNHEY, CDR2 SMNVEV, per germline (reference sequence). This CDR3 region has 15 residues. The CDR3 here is CASSSPSRGTGELFF. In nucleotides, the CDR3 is TGTGCCAGCAGTTCCCCCTCCCGTGGCACCGGGGAGCTGTTTTTT.

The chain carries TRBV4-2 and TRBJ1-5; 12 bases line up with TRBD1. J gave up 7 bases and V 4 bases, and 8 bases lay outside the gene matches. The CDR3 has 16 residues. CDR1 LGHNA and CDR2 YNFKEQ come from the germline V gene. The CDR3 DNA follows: TGTGCCAGCAGCCTATCGGGACAGGGGGCAGGGCAGCCCCAGCATTTT. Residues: CASSLSGQGAGQPQHF.

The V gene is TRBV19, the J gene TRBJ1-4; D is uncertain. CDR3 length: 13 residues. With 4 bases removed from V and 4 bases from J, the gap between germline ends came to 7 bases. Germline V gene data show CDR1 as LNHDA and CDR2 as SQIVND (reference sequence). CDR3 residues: CASSRRNNEKLFF. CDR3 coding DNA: TGTGCCAGTAGTAGACGGAATAATGAAAAACTGTTTTTT.

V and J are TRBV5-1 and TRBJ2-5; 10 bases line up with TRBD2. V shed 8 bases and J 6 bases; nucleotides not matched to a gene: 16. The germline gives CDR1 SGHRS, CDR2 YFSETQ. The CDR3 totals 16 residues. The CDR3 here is CASHTSGAPLPKTQYF. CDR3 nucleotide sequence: TGCGCCAGTCATACTAGCGGGGCCCCTTTGCCAAAGACCCAGTACTTC.

CDR3 sequence reads: CASTGTGDGYTF. The CDR3 DNA follows: TGTGCCAGCACTGGGACAGGGGACGGCTACACCTTC. V usage is TRBV2 and J usage is TRBJ1-2, with 10 bases fitting TRBD1. In germline, CDR1 is SNHLY, CDR2 FYNNEI. V lost 7 bases, J lost 8 bases, and 4 bases stayed unmatched. The length of the CDR3 is 12 residues.

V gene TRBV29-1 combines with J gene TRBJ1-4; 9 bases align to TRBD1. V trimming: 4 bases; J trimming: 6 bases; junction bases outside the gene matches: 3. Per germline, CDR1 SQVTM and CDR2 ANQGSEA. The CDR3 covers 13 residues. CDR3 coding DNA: TGCAGCGTTGCGGGACAGGGTTATGAAAAACTGTTTTTT. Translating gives CSVAGQGYEKLFF.

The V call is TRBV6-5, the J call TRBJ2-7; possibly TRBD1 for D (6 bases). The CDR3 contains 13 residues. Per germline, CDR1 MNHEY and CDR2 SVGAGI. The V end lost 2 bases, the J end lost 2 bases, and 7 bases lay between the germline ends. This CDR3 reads CASSYQGTYEQYF. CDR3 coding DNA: TGTGCCAGCAGTTACCAGGGGACCTACGAGCAGTACTTC.

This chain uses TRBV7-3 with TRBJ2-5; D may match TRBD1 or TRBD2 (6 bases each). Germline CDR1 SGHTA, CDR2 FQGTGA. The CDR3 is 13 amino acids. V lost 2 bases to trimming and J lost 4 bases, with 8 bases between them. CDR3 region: CASSLGGGETQYF. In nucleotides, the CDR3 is TGTGCCAGCAGCTTAGGAGGGGGAGAGACCCAGTACTTC.

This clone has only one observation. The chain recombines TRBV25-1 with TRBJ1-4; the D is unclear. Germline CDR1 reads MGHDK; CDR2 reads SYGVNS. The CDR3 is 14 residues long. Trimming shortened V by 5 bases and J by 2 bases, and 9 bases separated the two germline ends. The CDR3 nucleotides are TGTGCCAGCAGTAACTTTCCTACTAATGAAAAACTGTTTTTT. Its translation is CASSNFPTNEKLFF.

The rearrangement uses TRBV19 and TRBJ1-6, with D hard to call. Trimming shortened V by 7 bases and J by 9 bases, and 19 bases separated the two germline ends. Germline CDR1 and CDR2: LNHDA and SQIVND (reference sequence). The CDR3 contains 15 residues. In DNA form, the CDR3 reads TGTGCCAGTACCCAGAGTGGGGTAGTTGGTTCACCCCTCCACTTT. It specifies CASTQSGVVGSPLHF.

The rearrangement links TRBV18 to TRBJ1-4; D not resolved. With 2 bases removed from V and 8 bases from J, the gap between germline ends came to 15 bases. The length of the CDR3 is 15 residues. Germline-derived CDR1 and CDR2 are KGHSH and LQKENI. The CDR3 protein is CASSPILLKEEKLFF. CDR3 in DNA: TGTGCCAGCTCACCAATACTCCTGAAGGAGGAAAAACTGTTTTTT.

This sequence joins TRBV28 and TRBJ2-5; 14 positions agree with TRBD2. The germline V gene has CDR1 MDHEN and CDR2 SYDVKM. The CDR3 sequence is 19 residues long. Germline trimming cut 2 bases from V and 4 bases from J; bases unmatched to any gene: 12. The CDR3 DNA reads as TGTGCCAGCAGTTTAGGTCAGGGGCGACTAGCGGGGGGGTCAGAGACCCAGTACTTC. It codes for CASSLGQGRLAGGSETQYF.

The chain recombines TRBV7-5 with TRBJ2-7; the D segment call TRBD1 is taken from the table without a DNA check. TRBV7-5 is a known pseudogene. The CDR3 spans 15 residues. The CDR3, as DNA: TGTGCCAGCAGCTTAGAGGGACAGGGGGCACCCGAGCAGTACTTC. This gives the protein CASSLEGQGAPEQYF.

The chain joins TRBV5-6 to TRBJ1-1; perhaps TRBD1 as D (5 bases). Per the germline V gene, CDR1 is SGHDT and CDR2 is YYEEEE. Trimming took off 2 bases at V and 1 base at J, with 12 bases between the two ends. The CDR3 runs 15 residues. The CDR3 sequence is CASSLPLGGNTEAFF. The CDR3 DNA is TGTGCCAGCAGCTTACCGCTGGGGGGGAACACTGAAGCTTTCTTT.

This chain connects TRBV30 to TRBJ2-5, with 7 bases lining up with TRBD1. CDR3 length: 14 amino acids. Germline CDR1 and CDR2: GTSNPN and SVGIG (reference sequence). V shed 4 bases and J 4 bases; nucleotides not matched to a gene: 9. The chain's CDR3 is CAWIPHRGLETQYF. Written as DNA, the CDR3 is TGTGCCTGGATCCCCCACAGGGGTTTAGAGACCCAGTACTTC.